Below, one TCR beta chain is given with its context. This clonotype was seen repeatedly, ten times or more. Which antigen it targets is not known. No base qualities exist here, and no much larger clone lies one base off it. In the paper's terms, the time point label means: patch test 1, 2 weeks after DPC sensitization. Read against the paper, the sample's treatment or condition label means: therapeutic diphenylcyclopropenone sensitization with weekly scalp DPC. At each patch-test visit, blood was drawn before the patch test was applied. Patients were eligible if aged 18 to 70, diagnosed with alopecia and judged suitable for DPC therapy, and pregnant patients were excluded. Total RNA was extracted from unfractionated whole blood that had been collected in Tempus Blood RNA tubes. The source of the sample is a study of human T cells and chemical hapten exposure (dated by TCRdb to the early 2020s). In the study overall: For sensitization, 2% DPC in acetone was applied to a roughly 2 cm by roughly 2 cm area of upper inner arm skin. Patient blood was sampled pre-sensitization (week 0) and at 2, 6 and about 24 weeks after DPC sensitization. In alopecia patients, the study followed how the peripheral blood TCR repertoire changed in vivo over primary and secondary sensitization to diphenylcyclopropenone (DPC), a hapten. Libraries were pooled for sequencing, and variation in per-sample TCR yields was attributed mainly to small differences in library volumes within the pool. Under 30 alopecia patients gave blood for TCR sequencing at one to four time points (pre-sensitization, 2, 6 and 24 weeks). The mostly female patient cohort included alopecia areata with under or over 50% scalp involvement, alopecia totalis and alopecia universalis. Throughout the roughly 25-week study period, patients were also given weekly therapeutic DPC doses on the scalp. Patch testing was done on the upper back using Finn chambers containing 0.01% DPC, and results were scored after 6 days according to International Contact Dermatitis Research Group standards.

V was cut back by 8 bases and J by 0 bases, leaving a gap of 6 bases between them. From the cysteine up to the phenylalanine, the CDR3 has a length of 13 residues. Only CDR3 DNA remains: 39 bases, in frame from the first base. The germline V gene encodes CDR1 SGHRS and CDR2 YFSETQ. Libraries were prepared through RACE. The run used a NextSeq 500. Library preparation attached unique molecular identifiers to individual cDNA molecules for quantitative, reproducible TCR counting. For every blood RNA sample, sequencing covered both the TCR alpha and TCR beta chains. In the original analysis: The median number of TCRs per sample was around 96,000, ranging from about 23,224 to 700,000. V, J and CDR3 annotation of the TCR reads was performed with the Decombinator software suite. To make PS versus PT1 abundance plots, every sample was subsampled to the same number of TCRs (28,000). Expanded TCRs were defined as absent before sensitization and observed at least eight times at the 2-week time point. The raw public reads went through TCRdb reprocessing: fastp at Q25, MiXCR clone calling, in-frame beta chains kept. One record per CDR3 amino acid sequence lists the most common genes and DNA. The V and J calls here are based on TCRdb, not the publication. The sample table records some 49,000 distinct CDR3 sequences; roughly 9.5% of these occur just once. The ten largest clones represent roughly 4.1% of the sample.

General findings and caveats noted by the study authors: Expanded TCRs formed significantly more large CDR3 similarity clusters than pre-sensitization or healthy control sets, consistent with antigen-driven responses. The number of TCRs above 1 in 1000 frequency did not change with DPC sensitization; there was no evidence of global repertoire structure alterations. Because all patients had alopecia, a presumed autoimmune disease, the immune response of the patients might differ from that of healthy individuals. Patch test score was positively correlated with the number of PT1 expanded TCRs, with significance at thresholds 8, 16 and 32 but not at 4. Repeated subsampling changed both the strength of the expansion versus patch-test correlation and the threshold at which the correlation became significant.

The starting material was whole blood, obtained in connection with sensitization to the hapten diphenylcyclopropenone (DPC). This chain is built from TRBV5-1 and TRBJ2-6; the D gene identity is not certain. This sequence originates from a woman between 45 and 60 years old with alopecia areata. Some clones in this sample may be carry-over from other donors' samples. This receptor has the CDR3 CASQFSGANVLTF. The bases read TGCGCCAGTCAGTTCTCTGGGGCCAACGTCCTGACTTTC.